This TCR beta chain was captured in a study of blood T cells in healthy people across ages. To note about this clonotype: The antigen remains unidentified.

It was with a sample-barcoded 5' primer and a J-beta primer mix that a second PCR of about 6 to 12 cycles was run. TCRdb itself ran the 5' RACE reads through MiXCR, one entry per CDR3 protein. The repertoire holds hundreds of thousands of distinct CDR3 sequences, with around 50% as singletons. Notes on the study in general: Diversity of TCR beta per million T cells declined in a roughly linear way with age. Reliance upon unsorted PBMCs precluded definitive naive versus antigen-experienced comparison. When one million T cells were used, diversity estimates were thought to be underestimates.

This CDR3 has 13 residues. The germline V and J ends were trimmed by 3 bases and 6 bases, with 12 bases remaining between them. Germline CDR1 SGHRS, CDR2 YFSETQ. Sample donors were healthy Caucasian individuals that came from Russia, aged 6 to 90. This clonotype was sampled from a man in his forties in good health. The J gene is TRBJ2-5, the V gene TRBV5-1, with D unclear. Sequencing was carried out using blood. Here the CDR3 reads CASSYYSLQTQYF. CDR3 nucleotide sequence: TGCGCCAGCAGCTACTACAGTCTTCAGACCCAGTACTTC.